This TCR beta chain was sequenced in a study of blood T cell repertoires in COVID-19. Using immunoSEQ multiplex PCR, the repertoire was profiled, and TCRdb retains in-frame clones only, with some absent. The table includes under 130,000 clones, around 89% detected once. The germline V gene has CDR1 SGHKS and CDR2 YYEKEE (reference sequence). Trimming removed 3 bases from V and 2 bases from J; junction bases left unmatched: 3. The CDR3 is 16 residues long. The sequence was obtained from a woman of 80 years or more with acute or convalescent COVID-19. Sequenced input: peripheral blood. This chain uses TRBV5-5 with TRBJ2-2; TRBD2 aligns across 11 bases. The CDR3: CASSSTSGVNTGELFF. Here the CDR3 DNA reads TGTGCCAGCAGCTCGACTAGCGGGGTAAACACCGGGGAGCTGTTTTTT.